This record concerns one T cell receptor beta chain sequence. Trimming took off 3 bases at V and 7 bases at J, with 11 bases between the two ends. Per germline, CDR1 MNHNS and CDR2 SASEGT. CDR3 length equals 13 residues. The sample comes from a study of blood T cell repertoires in COVID-19. Study at large: Sample material is recorded as cDNA or gDNA derived from T cells, B-cell-depleted T cells, or PBMCs.

In the authors' workflow: Nucleated cell counts were estimated from reference gene primer amplification. Here immunoSEQ multiplex PCR was the method, and the copy in TCRdb shows in-frame clones only, minus some. D and trimming come from the DNA, and the V and J calls and clone size come from that table. Among under 200,000 clones listed, under 85% were seen once. The V call is TRBV6-1, the J call TRBJ2-3; possible D gene TRBD1, 5 bases. Sequencing was carried out using peripheral blood. The TCR comes from a woman aged 80 or older with acute or convalescent COVID-19. The CDR3 DNA is TGTGCCAGCAGTGACCCAGGGCTCCATACGCAGTATTTT. Protein: CASSDPGLHTQYF.